This T cell receptor beta chain emerged from a study of T cell responses to AZD1222 COVID-19 vaccine. Profiling relied on immunoSEQ multiplex PCR, and the TCRdb table lists in-frame clones only, not all of them. The data contain more than 150,000 clones, approximately 91% of them singletons. As for this clone: Its matching antigen is unknown.

Study findings and constraints: Only a handful of AZD1222 recipients, more than 5 in all, had baseline seropositivity. Targets within unmutated variant regions were reportedly found for nearly half of spike-specific TCRs. Most donors were white British and more were female, and clonal diversity was possibly underestimated.

Pooled together were second doses at about 4 or about 12 weeks. The sequencing here drew on peripheral blood, taken 28 days after the second AZD1222 dose. This TCR was sampled from an adult who received the AZD1222 COVID-19 vaccine.

In DNA form, the CDR3 reads TGTGCCATCAGTGGGGGGCCCACTAGCTCTGGAAACACCATATATTTT. Protein: CAISGGPTSSGNTIYF. This chain joins TRBV10-3 and TRBJ1-3; perhaps TRBD1 as D (6 bases). The CDR3 covers 16 residues. Between the trimmed V and J ends, which lost 4 bases and 0 bases, there was a span of 13 bases. Germline V CDR1 and CDR2: ENHRY, SYGVKD.